This TCR beta chain was observed in a study of blood T cell repertoires in COVID-19. Background on the study: PBMCs, B-cell-depleted T cells, or T cells provided the cDNA or gDNA that made up the material.

Per the study methods: Reference gene primer amplification gave nucleated cell count estimates. Some clones are missing from TCRdb's copy, which holds only in-frame ones; the method was immunoSEQ multiplex PCR. From that table come the V and J calls and clone size; the DNA was used to work out D and trimming. The data contain under 45,000 clones, 80% to 90% of them singletons. The CDR3 is 13 residues long. Trimming took 5 bases from V and 1 from J; bases not matched to a gene: 1. CDR1 is SGHVS and CDR2 is FQNEAQ in the germline V gene. This TCR came from a woman in her 40s with acute or convalescent COVID-19. Sequencing input: peripheral blood. The V and J genes are TRBV7-8 and TRBJ1-1; 7 bases are a match to TRBD1. The CDR3 nucleotides are TGTGCCAGCAGCCGGACAGGGAACACTGAAGCTTTCTTT. The encoded protein is CASSRTGNTEAFF. Variable domain in full (rest from reference TRBV7-8 and TRBJ1-1): GAGVSQSPRYKVAKRGQDVALRCDPISGHVSLFWYQQALGQGPEFLTYFQNEAQLDKSGLPSDRFFAERPEGSVSTLKIQRTQQEDSAVYLCASSRTGNTEAFFGQGTRLTVV.